This is a list of T cell receptor beta chains from one sample in a study of T cells in Graves' hyperthyroidism and ophthalmopathy. A single record per CDR3 protein comes from TCRdb applying MiXCR to the multiplex PCR reads. The sample consists of about 160,000 distinct CDR3 sequences, over 8% of them appearing once. The specimen sequenced was blood. The receptors derive from a woman younger than 35 with Graves' hyperthyroidism that later progressed to Graves' ophthalmopathy. Each CDR3 is given with its conserved first and last residue. The D gene is left open where the match is weak. Clone size is not always given. Where it is, it says once, few, many or a class for expanded clones.

>11|NA|many|TRBJ1-1|TRBV7-8
TGTGCCAGCAGTTGGCGCACTGAAGCTTTCTTT
CASSWRTEAFF
>15|NA|NA|TRBJ2-7|TRBV3-1
TGTGCCAGCAGCTCTCGACCCGCTCAGACGGGCGAGCAGTACTTC
CASSSRPAQTGEQYF
>14|TRBD1|many|TRBJ1-5|TRBV6-1
TGTGCCAGCAGTTTGGAGACAGGGGTTCAGCCCCAGCATTTT
CASSLETGVQPQHF
>14|NA|many|TRBJ2-5|TRBV19
TGTGCCAGTACCGCCACTAGGTCCCGGGAGACCCAGTACTTC
CASTATRSRETQYF
>14|NA|many|TRBJ2-5|TRBV7-9
TGTGCCAGCAGCCAGCCCTGGAACCAAGAGACCCAGTACTTC
CASSQPWNQETQYF
>16|TRBD2|NA|TRBJ2-3|TRBV15
TGTGCCACCAGCAGCTCAGGAGCGGGAGGGGCAGATACGCAGTATTTT
CATSSSGAGGADTQYF
>13|NA|few|TRBJ1-6|TRBV5-8
TGTGCCAGCAGCCCAGGACAGAATTCACCCCTCCACTTT
CASSPGQNSPLHF
>14|NA|many|TRBJ1-2|TRBV6-5
TGTGCCAGCAGTTACGGTCCAGGCGCTTATGGCTACACCTTC
CASSYGPGAYGYTF
>11|NA|many|TRBJ1-1|TRBV10-2
TGCGCCTCCCTCCAGGGCACTGAAGCTTTCTTT
CASLQGTEAFF
>15|NA|many|TRBJ1-1|TRBV29-1
TGCAGCGTTGAACCTACGGACCGCCCGAACACTGAAGCTTTCTTT
CSVEPTDRPNTEAFF
>15|TRBD1|many|TRBJ1-1|TRBV7-3
TGTGCCAGCAGCTTAACACAGGGGGCAGGCACTGAAGCTTTCTTT
CASSLTQGAGTEAFF
>16|NA|many|TRBJ2-3|TRBV11-2
TGTGCCAGCAGCTTATGGGGACACCCTACGGGAGATACGCAGTATTTT
CASSLWGHPTGDTQYF
>14|TRBD1|few|TRBJ2-5|TRBV5-6
TGTGCCAGCAGCTTAAGGACAGGTCGGGAGACCCAGTACTTC
CASSLRTGRETQYF
>15|NA|many|TRBJ2-2|TRBV12-3/TRBV12-4
TGTGCCAGCACTCACTGGACGGGGAACACCGGGGAGCTGTTTTTT
CASTHWTGNTGELFF
>17|TRBD1|many|TRBJ1-6|TRBV14
TGTGCCAGCAGCCTTCTTCAGGGGGCGCAGTATAATTCACCCCTCCACTTT
CASSLLQGAQYNSPLHF
>15|TRBD1|few|TRBJ1-5|TRBV6-1
TGTGCCAGCAGTTCCCTGACAGGGGGCACTCAGCCCCAGCATTTT
CASSSLTGGTQPQHF
>12|NA|NA|TRBJ1-6|TRBV6-5
TGTGCCAGCAGTTACTCAGGGTCACCCCTCCACTTT
CASSYSGSPLHF
>17|TRBD1|NA|TRBJ2-4|TRBV13
TGTGCCAGCAGCTTAACGGTAGATGGACAGGGCGGAAACATTCAGTACTTC
CASSLTVDGQGGNIQYF
>14|NA|many|TRBJ1-3|TRBV3-1
TGTGCCAGCAGCCTCTGGACAGTTGGAAACACCATATATTTT
CASSLWTVGNTIYF
>13|NA|few|TRBJ1-2|TRBV4-1
TGCGCCAGCAGCCGCCCGGACGGAAATGGCTACACCTTC
CASSRPDGNGYTF
>13|NA|many|TRBJ2-7|TRBV18
TGTGCCAGCTCACTACTCCCCCTTTCCGAGCAGTACTTC
CASSLLPLSEQYF
>15|TRBD2|many|TRBJ2-5|TRBV7-9
TGTGCCAGCAGCTTAACGGGAGGGAGTAAAGAGACCCAGTACTTC
CASSLTGGSKETQYF
>14|NA|many|TRBJ2-3|TRBV5-1
TGCGCCAGCAGCTGGGGGGGACAGACCCTTACGCAGTATTTT
CASSWGGQTLTQYF
>15|TRBD1|many|TRBJ2-5|TRBV4-1
TGCGCCAGCAGCCAAGATGAGGGGGCATGGGAGACCCAGTACTTC
CASSQDEGAWETQYF
>15|NA|many|TRBJ1-6|TRBV27
TGTGCCAGCAGTCTATCGGGGGGACCCAATTCACCCCTCCACTTT
CASSLSGGPNSPLHF
>11|NA|many|TRBJ1-2|TRBV20-1
TGCAGTGCGCGGAGAAACTATGGCTACACCTTC
CSARRNYGYTF
>10|NA|few|TRBJ2-5|TRBV29-1
TGCAGCGTTGAAAAGGATAGCCAGTACTTC
CSVEKDSQYF